This TCR beta chain emerged from a study of Ad26.COV2.S vaccination and SARS-CoV-2 variants. About the research overall: Donor was one of the participants in the Ad26.COV2.S arm of the COV1001 trial. Intramuscularly, Ad26.COV2.S was given either once or twice, 56 days apart.

Germline assignment: CDR1 LGHDT and CDR2 YNNKEL (reference sequence). This CDR3 is built from 17 residues. V lost 1 base and J 4 bases, leaving 18 bases between the germline ends. For this clone: Its specificity is unknown.

Assay: immunoSEQ multiplex PCR; the TCRdb copy retains only in-frame clones and omits some. The sample holds more than 300,000 clones, about 86% seen once. Treatment: around 19 received Ad26.COV2.S at low or high dose, single or two shots; about 5 received placebo; per-sample allocation not given. Day 63 after the first injection of vaccine or placebo was the sampling time. Study-wide points: Analyses of TCR breadth and depth may have underestimated total T cell responses. People given the vaccine had a wider spike-specific TCR breadth than placebo recipients did.

The chain couples TRBV3-1 (or the pseudogene TRBV3-2) to TRBJ2-3, with D perhaps given as TRBD1 or TRBD2 (5 bases each). The TCR originated in a person between 18 and 59 years old who received the Ad26.COV2.S COVID-19 vaccine or a placebo. The sequences come from peripheral blood, collected in a trial of Ad26.COV2.S vaccine versus placebo. CDR3 sequence reads: CASSQVRTRGAADTQYF. CDR3 nucleotide sequence: TGTGCCAGCAGCCAAGTTAGGACCAGAGGGGCCGCAGATACGCAGTATTTT.